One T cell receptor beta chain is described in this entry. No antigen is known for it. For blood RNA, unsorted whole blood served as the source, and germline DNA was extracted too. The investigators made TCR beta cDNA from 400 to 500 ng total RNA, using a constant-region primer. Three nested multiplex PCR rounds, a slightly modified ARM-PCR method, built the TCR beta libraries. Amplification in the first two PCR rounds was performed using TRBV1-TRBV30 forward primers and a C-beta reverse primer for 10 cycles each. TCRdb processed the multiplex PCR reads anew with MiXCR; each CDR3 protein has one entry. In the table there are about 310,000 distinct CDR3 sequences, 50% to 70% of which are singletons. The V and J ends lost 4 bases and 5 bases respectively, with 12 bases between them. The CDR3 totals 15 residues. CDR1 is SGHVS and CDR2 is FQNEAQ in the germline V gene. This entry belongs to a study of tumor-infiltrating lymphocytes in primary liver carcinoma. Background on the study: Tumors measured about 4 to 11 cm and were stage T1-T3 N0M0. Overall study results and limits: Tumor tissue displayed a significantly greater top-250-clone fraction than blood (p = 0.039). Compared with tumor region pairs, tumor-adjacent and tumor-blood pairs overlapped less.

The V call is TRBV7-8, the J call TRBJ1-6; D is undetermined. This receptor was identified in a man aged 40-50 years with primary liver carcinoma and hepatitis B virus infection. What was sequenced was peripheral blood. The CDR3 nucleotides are TGTGCCAGCAGCTATAATCGAGGAAATAATTCACCCCTCCACTTT. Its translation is CASSYNRGNNSPLHF. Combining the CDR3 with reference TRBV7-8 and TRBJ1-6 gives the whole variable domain GAGVSQSPRYKVAKRGQDVALRCDPISGHVSLFWYQQALGQGPEFLTYFQNEAQLDKSGLPSDRFFAERPEGSVSTLKIQRTQQEDSAVYLCASSYNRGNNSPLHFGNGTRLTVT.